This TCR beta chain derives from a study of cytomegalovirus exposure and HLA in healthy donors. The repertoire was sequenced with immunoSEQ multiplex PCR; TCRdb's copy has only in-frame clones and lacks some. The table lists under 200,000 clones, about 90% of them singletons. Sequencing was done on a sample of PBMCs. The TCR sequence derives from a young woman in good health and CMV-seropositive.

The CDR3 loop is CASSVQTESYEQYF. The CDR3 nucleotides read TGTGCCAGCAGTGTGCAGACAGAATCCTACGAGCAGTACTTC. The chain links TRBV6-1 to TRBJ2-7, with D perhaps matching TRBD1 (5 bases). This CDR3 has 14 residues. V dropped 4 bases and J dropped 1 base, with 11 bases sitting between them. Germline values: CDR1 MNHNS, CDR2 SASEGT.